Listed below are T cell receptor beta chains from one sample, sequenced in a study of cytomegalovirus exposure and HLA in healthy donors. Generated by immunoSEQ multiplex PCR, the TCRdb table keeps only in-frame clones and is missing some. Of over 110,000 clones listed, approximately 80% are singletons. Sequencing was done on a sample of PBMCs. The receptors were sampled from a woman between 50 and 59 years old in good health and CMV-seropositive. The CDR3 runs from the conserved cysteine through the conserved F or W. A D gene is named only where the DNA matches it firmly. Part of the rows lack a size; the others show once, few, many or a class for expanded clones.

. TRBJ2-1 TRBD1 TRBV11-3 CASSPGDRGRNEQFF TGTGCCAGCAGCCCTGGGGACAGGGGGCGTAATGAGCAGTTCTTC
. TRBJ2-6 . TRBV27 CASSLIPGGANVLTF TGTGCCAGCAGTTTAATCCCAGGGGGGGCCAACGTCCTGACTTTC
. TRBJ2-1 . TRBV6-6 CASSLLRAVHNEQFF TGTGCCAGCAGCCTCCTGAGGGCAGTGCACAATGAGCAGTTCTTC
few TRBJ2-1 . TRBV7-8 CASSSKMGVGDEQFF TGTGCCAGCAGCTCTAAAATGGGCGTTGGTGATGAGCAGTTCTTC
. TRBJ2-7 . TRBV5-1 CASSSGAVVGYEQYF TGCGCCAGCAGCTCCGGAGCCGTGGTCGGTTACGAGCAGTACTTC
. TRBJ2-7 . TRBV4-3 CASSLSSDFYEQYF TGCGCCAGCAGCCTCTCGTCTGACTTCTACGAGCAGTACTTC
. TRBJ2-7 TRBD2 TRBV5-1 CASSLVPSGPYEQYF TGCGCCAGCAGCTTGGTGCCTAGCGGACCCTACGAGCAGTACTTC
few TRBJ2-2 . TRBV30 CAWRVYYTGELFF TGTGCCTGGAGAGTCTATTACACCGGGGAGCTGTTTTTT
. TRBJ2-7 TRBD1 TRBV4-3 CASSQELGQNYEQYF TGCGCCAGCAGCCAAGAGTTGGGACAGAACTACGAGCAGTACTTC
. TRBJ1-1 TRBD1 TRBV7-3 CASSSQQGGNTEAFF TGTGCCAGCAGCTCTCAACAGGGGGGGAACACTGAAGCTTTCTTT